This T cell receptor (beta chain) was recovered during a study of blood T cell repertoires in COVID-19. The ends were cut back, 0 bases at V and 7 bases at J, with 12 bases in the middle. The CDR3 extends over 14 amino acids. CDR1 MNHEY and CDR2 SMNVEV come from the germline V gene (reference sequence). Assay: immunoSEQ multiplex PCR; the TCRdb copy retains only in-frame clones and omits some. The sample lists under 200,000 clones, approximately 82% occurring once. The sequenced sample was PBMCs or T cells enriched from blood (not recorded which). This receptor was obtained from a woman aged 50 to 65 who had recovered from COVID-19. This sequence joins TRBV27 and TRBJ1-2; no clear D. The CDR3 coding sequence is TGTGCCAGCAGTTTATCCACACTAAATCCTGGCTACACCTTC. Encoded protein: CASSLSTLNPGYTF.